Here is one T cell receptor beta chain with its context. Its antigen is not identified. The data were obtained in a study of shared clonotypes between healthy human individuals. Study results and caveats: Rarefaction revealed incomplete sorted-subset sequencing despite large depth.

Some clones are missing from TCRdb's copy, which holds only in-frame ones; the method was immunoSEQ multiplex PCR. The sample yields 2 million to 2.5 million clones, 85% to 95% seen once. Naive CD8 cells comprised CD45RO-negative, CCR7-positively selected cells, excluding terminally differentiated effector memory CD45RA+ cells. The CDR3 runs to 15 residues. Germline V CDR1 and CDR2: LNHDA, SQIVND (reference sequence). V shed 4 bases and J 7 bases; nucleotides not matched to a gene: 6. This sequence was found in a man aged 18 to 29 in good health. Some clones in this sample may be carry-over from other donors' samples. The chain recombines TRBV19 with TRBJ2-1; TRBD2 aligns across 11 bases. The sequenced material came from naive CD8+ T cells from PBMCs. DNA of the CDR3: TGTGCCAGTAGTAGACTAGCGGGGAACCGGAATGAGCAGTTCTTC. Its protein is CASSRLAGNRNEQFF.